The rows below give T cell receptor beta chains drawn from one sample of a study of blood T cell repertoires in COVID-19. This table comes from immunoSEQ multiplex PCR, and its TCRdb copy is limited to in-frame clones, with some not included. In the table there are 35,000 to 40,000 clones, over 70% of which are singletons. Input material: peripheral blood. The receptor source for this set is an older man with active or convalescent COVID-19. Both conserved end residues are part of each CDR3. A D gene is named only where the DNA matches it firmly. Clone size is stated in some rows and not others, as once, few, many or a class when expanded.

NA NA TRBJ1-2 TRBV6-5 TGTGCCAGCAGGTTAATCGCTAACTATGGCTACACCTTC CASRLIANYGYTF
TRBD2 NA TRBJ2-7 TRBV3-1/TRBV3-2 TGTGCCAGCAGCAAAAAGCGGGAGGTAGGAGGCGAGCAGTACTTC CASSKKREVGGEQYF
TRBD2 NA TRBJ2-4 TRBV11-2 TGTGCCAGCAGCTACACTCCTGCGGGGGGTAAAAACATTCAGTACTTC CASSYTPAGGKNIQYF
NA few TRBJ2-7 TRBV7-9 TGTGCCAGCAGCCTGATGGGGAGCTCCTACGAGCAGTACTTC CASSLMGSSYEQYF
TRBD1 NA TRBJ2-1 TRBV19 TGTGCCAGTAGTTCCCATGAGGGGGCGCCCTACAATGAGCAGTTCTTC CASSSHEGAPYNEQFF
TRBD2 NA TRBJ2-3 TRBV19 TGTGCCAGTAGTATGCCCGGGAGGGGGAGGACAGATACGCAGTATTTT CASSMPGRGRTDTQYF
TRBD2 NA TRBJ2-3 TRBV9 TGTGCCAGCAGCGTGGGCGGGGGGGCCGATACGCAGTATTTT CASSVGGGADTQYF
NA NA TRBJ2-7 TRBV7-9 TGTGCCAGCAGCTTAGGTAGGGGAATATGGTCCTACGAGCAGTACTTC CASSLGRGIWSYEQYF
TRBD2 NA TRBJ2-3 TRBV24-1 TGTGCCACCAGTGATCCCCAGCGGGAGGGCACAGATACGCAGTATTTT CATSDPQREGTDTQYF
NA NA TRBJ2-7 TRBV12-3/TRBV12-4 TGTGCCAGCAGTGAGGGATACGAGCAGTACTTC CASSEGYEQYF
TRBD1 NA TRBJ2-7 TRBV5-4 TGTGCCAGCAGCTACTACGGGACAGAGTACGAGCAGTACTTC CASSYYGTEYEQYF
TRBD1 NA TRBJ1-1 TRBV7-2 TGTGCCAGCAGCGCCGGACAGGGCTGGGGCACTGAAGCTTTCTTT CASSAGQGWGTEAFF
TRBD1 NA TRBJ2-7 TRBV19 TGTGCCAGTAGTATCGTTGGGACAGGGATGTTCCACGAGCAGTACTTC CASSIVGTGMFHEQYF
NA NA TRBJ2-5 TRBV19 TGTGCCAGTAGTATCCCCGGGTCCCAAGAGACCCAGTACTTC CASSIPGSQETQYF
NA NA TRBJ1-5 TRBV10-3 TGTGCTATTGGGGCGGGGCTCCAGAATCAGCCCCAGCATTTT CAIGAGLQNQPQHF
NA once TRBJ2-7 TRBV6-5 TGTGCCAGCAGTTACAATACCTACGAGCAGTACTTC CASSYNTYEQYF
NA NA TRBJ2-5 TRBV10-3 TGTGCCATCAGTGATCTAGGGGCGGAGACCCAGTACTTC CAISDLGAETQYF
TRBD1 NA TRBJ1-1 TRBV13 TGTGCCAGCAGCCCCCGGGACAGGGGGAAGAACACTGAAGCTTTCTTT CASSPRDRGKNTEAFF
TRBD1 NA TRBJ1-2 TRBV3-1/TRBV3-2 TGTGCCAGCAGCACACCCGGACAGGAATATGGCTACACCTTC CASSTPGQEYGYTF
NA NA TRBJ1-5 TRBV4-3 TGCGCCAGCAGCCGCCAATTTGACTGGAATCAGCCCCAGCATTTT CASSRQFDWNQPQHF
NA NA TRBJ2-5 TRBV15 TGTGCCACCAGCAGTAGGACAGTTCTTCAAGAGACCCAGTACTTC CATSSRTVLQETQYF
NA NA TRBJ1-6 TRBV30 TGTGCCTGGGCTTCAGGCGATAATTCACCCCTCCACTTT CAWASGDNSPLHF
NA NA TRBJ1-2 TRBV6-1 TGTGCCAGCAGTGAGGGCAGGGCAAATCACTATGGCTACACCTTC CASSEGRANHYGYTF
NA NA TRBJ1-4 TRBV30 TGTGCCTGGAGACCGTTTTCAGGCAGCTTTGCAACTAATGAAAAACTGTTTTTT CAWRPFSGSFATNEKLFF
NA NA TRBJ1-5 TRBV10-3 TGTGCCATCAGTGAGTCGAATTCGGGGGTCCAGCCCCAGCATTTT CAISESNSGVQPQHF
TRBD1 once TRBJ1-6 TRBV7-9 TGTGCCAGCAGCACAGGGGTCTCCTATAATTCACCCCTCCACTTT CASSTGVSYNSPLHF
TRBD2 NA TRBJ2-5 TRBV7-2 TGTGCCAGCAGCTTATCGGGAGGACTAGTCGAAGAGACCCAGTACTTC CASSLSGGLVEETQYF
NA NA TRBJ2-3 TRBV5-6 TGTGCCAGCAGCTTGCTGGTGGCCACAGATACGCAGTATTTT CASSLLVATDTQYF
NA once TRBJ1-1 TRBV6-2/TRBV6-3 TGTGCCAGCAGCCTAATGGTCCGGGACACTGAAGCTTTCTTT CASSLMVRDTEAFF
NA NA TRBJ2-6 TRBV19 TGTGCCAGTATGAGCCAGGCCACTTCTGGGGCCAACGTCCTGACTTTC CASMSQATSGANVLTF
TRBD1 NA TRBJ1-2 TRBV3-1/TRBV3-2 TGTGCCAGCAGCCGACCGGGACAGGGAACCTATGGCTACACCTTC CASSRPGQGTYGYTF
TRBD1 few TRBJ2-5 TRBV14 TGTGCCAGCAGCCAAGACAGGGGGCGTTGGGAGACCCAGTACTTC CASSQDRGRWETQYF
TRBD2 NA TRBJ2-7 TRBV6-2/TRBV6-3 TGTGCCAGCAGTGACCCTAGCGGGAGGGGTTCCTACGAGCAGTACTTC CASSDPSGRGSYEQYF
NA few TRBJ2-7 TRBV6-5 TGTGCCAGCAGTTACTCGATAGGGGTATACGAGCAGTACTTC CASSYSIGVYEQYF
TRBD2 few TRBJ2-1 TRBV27 TGTGCCAGCAGTTCCTTTGGACTAGCGGGGGACTACAATGAGCAGTTCTTC CASSSFGLAGDYNEQFF
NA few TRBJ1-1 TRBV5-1 TGCGCCAGCAGCACGTGGGGGGGAAGGAACACTGAAGCTTTCTTT CASSTWGGRNTEAFF
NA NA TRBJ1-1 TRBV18 TGTGCCAGCTCACCCCAAGGGGCATGGACTGAAGCTTTCTTT CASSPQGAWTEAFF
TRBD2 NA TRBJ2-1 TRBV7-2 TGTGCCAGCAGCTTAGACCTAGCGGGGGGGTGGGATGAGCAGTTCTTC CASSLDLAGGWDEQFF
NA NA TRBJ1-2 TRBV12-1 TGTGCCAGCAGCCGCTGTCGGAGCCCTTATGGCTACACCTTC CASSRCRSPYGYTF
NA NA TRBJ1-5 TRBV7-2 TGTGCCAGCAGTTCCGCGGGGGCGGATCAGCCCCAGCATTTT CASSSAGADQPQHF
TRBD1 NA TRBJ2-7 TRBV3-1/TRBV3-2 TGTGCCAGCAGCCACTCGGGACAGGGGGTACTAGGAGGGCAGTACTTC CASSHSGQGVLGGQYF
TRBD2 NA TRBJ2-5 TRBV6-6 TGTGCCAGCACGGCGGGAGGAGAGACCCAGTACTTC CASTAGGETQYF
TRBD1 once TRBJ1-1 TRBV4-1 TGCGCCAGCAGCCGAATATACTCCGGGACAGGGGCTATGAACACTGAAGCTTTCTTT CASSRIYSGTGAMNTEAFF
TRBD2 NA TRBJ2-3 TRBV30 TGTGCCTGGAGCCGGACTAGCGGGAGCGATACGCAGTATTTT CAWSRTSGSDTQYF
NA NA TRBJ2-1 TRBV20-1 TGCAGTGCTAGAGATCGGCTAGTTGTGTTCTTC CSARDRLVVFF
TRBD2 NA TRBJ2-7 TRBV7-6 TGTGCCAGCAGCTTAGCGCTAGCGGGGGCTAGCACCTACGAGCAGTACTTC CASSLALAGASTYEQYF
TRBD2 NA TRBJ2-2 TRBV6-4 TGTGCCAGCAGTGTGACTAGCGACCCGAACACCGGGGAGCTGTTTTTT CASSVTSDPNTGELFF
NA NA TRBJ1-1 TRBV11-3 TGTGCCAGCAGCTTAGCGGGGGGGGCCACTGAAGCTTTCTTT CASSLAGGATEAFF
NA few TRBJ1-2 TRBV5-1 TGCGCCAGCAGCTTGGAAGGGGGAAACTATGGCTACACCTTC CASSLEGGNYGYTF
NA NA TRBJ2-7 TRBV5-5 TGTGCCAGCAGTAACACAGGATCACACGAGCAGTACTTC CASSNTGSHEQYF
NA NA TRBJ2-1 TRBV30 TGTGCCTGGAGTGTACTGAGTAGCCTGGAGCAGTTCTTC CAWSVLSSLEQFF
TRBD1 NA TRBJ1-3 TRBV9 TGTGCCAGCAGCCCCACAGGGGTAAACACCATATATTTT CASSPTGVNTIYF
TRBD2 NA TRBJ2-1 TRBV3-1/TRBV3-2 TGTGCCAGCAGCCAATTGAGCGGGAGTAGGTCCTACAATGAGCAGTTCTTC CASSQLSGSRSYNEQFF
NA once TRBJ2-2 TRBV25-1 TGTGCCAGCAGTGAATACTACGCCGGGGAGCTGTTTTTT CASSEYYAGELFF
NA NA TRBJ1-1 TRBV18 TGTGCCAGCTCATCCCGCGGACAGAGCGAAGCTTTCTTT CASSSRGQSEAFF
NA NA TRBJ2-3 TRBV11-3 TGTGCCAGCAGCTTAGGTCGTGGGCTACAGGGAACAGATACGCAGTATTTT CASSLGRGLQGTDTQYF
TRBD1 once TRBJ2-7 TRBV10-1 TGCGCCAGCAGTGGACAGGGAACGAGCTCCTACGAGCAGTACTTC CASSGQGTSSYEQYF
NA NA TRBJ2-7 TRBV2 TGTGCCAGCACCTTGACAGGCGGCTACGAGCAGTACTTC CASTLTGGYEQYF
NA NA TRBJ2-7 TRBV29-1 TGCAGCGTCCCCGGGTATGACTACGAGCAGTACTTC CSVPGYDYEQYF